This T cell receptor beta chain appears in the sequencing data of a study of cytomegalovirus exposure and HLA in healthy donors (dated by TCRdb to the late 2010s). Study-wide context: An earlier analysis of more than 550 of the donors reported about 300 Gb of sequence data and 117 million unique TCR beta sequences obtained from around 190 million T cells. Rather than using new phenotypic data, the later analysis identified candidate immune exposures from TCR beta sequences and from how often those sequences occurred across donors. The number of donors typed differed by locus, with about 629-630 for A, B, C, DRB1 and DQB1, around 560 for DQA1, 600 to 610 for DPA1, and some 440 for DPB1. Donor age, sex, ethnicity and CMV serostatus were compiled alongside the repertoire data. Using immunosequencing, the study profiled T cell repertoires from 666 subjects and related those repertoires to cytomegalovirus serostatus. Among some 400 genotyped donors of the cohort, an average of around 250,000 unique TCR beta nucleotide sequences was sequenced per donor, of which 15% to 20% were non-productive. The study combined high-throughput TCR immunosequencing, statistical association of individual TCRs with disease status, and machine learning to predict cytomegalovirus infection status. All discovery cohort repertoires had been generated using a single sequencing platform. Because of strong linkage in the cohort, roughly five DR-DQ haplotypes were treated as single units for association and clustering. The study aimed to test whether cataloging public T cell receptors could reveal signatures of past pathogen exposure. Of the roughly 430 genotyped donors, roughly 85% fell in the genetic ancestry cluster associated with self-reported Caucasian donors. A separate validation cohort of 90 to 150 different subjects was used in addition to the 666-subject first cohort. Roughly 300 gigabases of sequencing data and approximately 84 million unique TCR sequences were included in an early release covering roughly 700 HLA-typed donors. To decide whether each TCR beta V gene segment behaved as functional or pseudogenic, an earlier analysis of approximately 600 of the donors relied on high-throughput TCR beta sequencing. Both class I and class II loci were covered by HLA typing, at four-digit resolution. To study patterns of TCR occurrence, a later analysis re-analyzed previously published TCR beta repertoires from 650 to 750 donors and added high-resolution HLA genotyping. A later genetic analysis used genome-wide SNP genotypes for 398 of the 666 donors, treating that subset as a discovery cohort.

The cohort was made up of 500 to 850 healthy bone marrow donors. At the time of sampling, every cohort member was nominally healthy, though immune exposures that went unrecorded were likely present. The donor was CMV seropositive and was included in the group of approximately 310 seropositive cohort members. A peripheral blood sample was collected from each donor, and TCR beta sequencing was performed on peripheral blood mononuclear cells. The Qiagen DNeasy Blood Extraction Kit was used to extract genomic DNA from the blood cell samples. Study-level results and caveats: A cluster of highly shared sequence variants was judged likely to be a technical artifact of the sequencing pipeline. Across donors, most TCR sequences were observed very rarely, whereas some public TCRs were present in many individuals. Only TCR beta chains were sequenced in this cohort, and the absence of alpha or paired-chain data limited detectable features. When HLA alleles, especially DR and DQ, strongly co-occurred, TCR associations were difficult to assign to individual alleles. Because HLA typing was unavailable for some donors at each locus, only the typed subset was used in association tests. A further reported finding was that TCR beta sequences accurately predicted the HLA-A and HLA-B alleles for most subjects in the first cohort. V-gene and J-gene trimming of TCR beta chains was associated with a missense DCLRE1C variant in a later genetic analysis, and the association was replicated in an independent cohort. Linkage disequilibrium might explain the correlated functional status among segregating V segments, but an unknown experimental factor could not be excluded. Broadly in line with IMGT annotations, most TCR beta V segments showed up in productive rearrangements about 87% or about 30% of the time in an earlier analysis of 587 of the donors. Compared with the roughly 600-donor mean, donors in an Asian-associated ancestry cluster had fewer N-insertions in productive TCRs, according to a later genetic analysis. According to the authors, the approach could potentially be generalized to other disease states and immunological phenotypes. In a later analysis, TCR association rates were found to vary across HLA loci, with the most associated TCRs seen for DRB1 alleles and the fewest for HLA-C alleles. The classifier was reported to diagnose cytomegalovirus status with high specificity and sensitivity in both the original and validation cohorts. Sequencing depth was assumed to be roughly uniform across donors in the presence/absence analyses, though that assumption may not hold. Because counts were too low, 15 to 20 rarely observed V segments, including chromosome 9 orphons, were left out of the earlier analysis of a few hundred of the donors. Because the 87-base-pair reads could not distinguish some IMGT-functional V segments, including TRBV6-2 and TRBV6-3, those segments were excluded. The study listed approximately 150 TCR beta chains as associated with cytomegalovirus. Three of the identified cytomegalovirus-associated TCR beta chains were confirmed in vitro to be specific for cytomegalovirus antigens. A later analysis reported that several top co-occurrence clusters appeared linked to parvovirus B19, influenza, CMV and Epstein-Barr virus. Most CMV-associated TCR beta chains appeared to be HLA-restricted in a later analysis, and the HLA associations seemed to be driven largely by CMV exposure. A later analysis associated around 16,000 TCR beta sequences with specific HLA alleles at a false discovery rate of 0.05. In a later analysis, HLA-associated TCR beta chains showed more clonal expansion and lower generation probabilities than non-associated chains that were equally common. CMV serostatus was the only immune exposure information available for the cohort.

The CDR3 goes from the cysteine to the phenylalanine over 16 residues. Solely the CDR3 DNA is kept, with 48 bases framed from the first base. In the germline V gene, CDR1 corresponds to MNHNS and CDR2 to SASEGT. V and J are truncated by 1 base and 5 bases respectively, leaving an intervening sequence of 14 bases. Library preparation was by the immunoSEQ multiplex PCR assay. The multiplex PCR relied on a mix of 60 forward primers for TCR Vbeta segments and 13 reverse primers for TCR Jbeta segments. The CDR3 region of rearranged TCR beta genes was amplified from genomic DNA with a multiplex PCR assay. On the Illumina HiSeq System, the amplified TCR beta libraries were sequenced as 87-base-pair reads. Under the source paper's analysis protocol: In a later analysis, 80 million or so unique TCR beta chains were counted across the 666 repertoires, and around 11 million of these chains were shared by at least two donors. A nearest-neighbor algorithm error-corrected the raw reads and collapsed the reads into unique sequences, merging closely related sequences to remove PCR and sequencing errors. To assign V, D and J gene segments, CDR3 sequences were aligned to IMGT reference sequences. For a sequence to be retained, a match of at least six nucleotides was required to both a V gene segment and a J gene segment. Rearrangements were classified as productive when the CDR3 lacked stop codons and remained in frame with V and J, and all other rearrangements were classified as non-productive. Following IMGT convention, CDR3 was defined as the stretch from the second conserved V-encoded cysteine to the conserved J-encoded phenylalanine. The earlier analysis of about 610 of the donors excluded any sequence lacking an unambiguous match to a single V gene segment. An earlier analysis of 587 of the donors classified V segments as functional when productive rearrangements were above 56.7% and as segregating when the standard deviation between donors was above 5%. A statistical classification framework was built for diagnosing cytomegalovirus status from the catalog of TCR beta chain sequences. In a later analysis, V and J genes were assigned by comparing TCR nucleotide sequences against IMGT/GENE-DB human TR gene sequences. In a later analysis, CDR3 sequences and most-parsimonious VDJ recombination scenarios were assigned using the TCRdist pipeline. In a later analysis, every TCR beta chain was defined by the combination of its CDR3 amino acid sequence and its V-gene family, and reads without a unique V-gene family were dropped. To address suspected cross-contamination and a sequencing artifact, a later analysis removed 592 highly shared, low-generation-probability nucleotide sequences. A later analysis calculated a clonal expansion index for each public chain from normalized within-repertoire ranks of inferred template counts. In a later analysis, generation probabilities were computed using a VDJ recombination model fitted to out-of-frame rearrangements, and the results were checked against IGoR. In a later analysis, hypergeometric tests were used to score TCR-TCR, TCR-HLA and TCR-CMV co-occurrence, with a repertoire-size bias correction applied to TCR pairs. In a later analysis, false discovery rates were estimated by permuting HLA or CMV assignments 20 times. In a later analysis, co-occurring TCRs were grouped using DBSCAN, with TCRdist sequence similarity added in when clustering inside HLA-allele-positive subsets. Repertoires with fewer than 30,000 or more than 120,000 public chains, plus five repertoires with anomalous nucleotide sharing, were excluded from co-occurrence clustering. Here the immuneACCESS table is served through TCRdb, limited to in-frame sequences with V and J called. Missing clones are a known gap in these copies; in checked studies unresolved V genes cover under half, and the rest lacks a known reason. The DNA was the basis for D and trimming; V, J and clone size are from that table. The sample table records about 150,000 clones; more than 65% of these occur just once. About 5.6% of the sample is held by the ten biggest clonotypes.

This clone came up a few times. Its antigen is currently not known. Base qualities are not provided; no much larger clone lies one nucleotide away. This sequence uses TRBV6-1 and TRBJ1-4; too little of a D gene remains to name it. Sequenced material: PBMCs. This receptor was taken from a man aged 25-40 years in good health and CMV-seropositive. The DNA is TGTGCCAGCAGTGAAGTAGGTGACATCCCCAATGAAAAACTGTTTTTT. This yields the protein CASSEVGDIPNEKLFF.